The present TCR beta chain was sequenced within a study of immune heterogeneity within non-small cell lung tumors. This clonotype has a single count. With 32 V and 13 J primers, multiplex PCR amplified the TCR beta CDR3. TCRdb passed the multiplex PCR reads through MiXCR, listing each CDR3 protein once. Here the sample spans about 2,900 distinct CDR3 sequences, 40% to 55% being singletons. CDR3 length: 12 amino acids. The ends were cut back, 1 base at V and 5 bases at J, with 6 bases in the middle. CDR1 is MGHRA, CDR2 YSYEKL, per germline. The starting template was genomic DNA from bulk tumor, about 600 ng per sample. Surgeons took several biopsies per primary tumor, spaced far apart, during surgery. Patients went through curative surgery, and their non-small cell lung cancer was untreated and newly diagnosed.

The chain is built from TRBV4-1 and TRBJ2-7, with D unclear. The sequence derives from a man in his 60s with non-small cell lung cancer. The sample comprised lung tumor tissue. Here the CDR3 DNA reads TGCGCCAGCAGCCAAGTTCCGCACGAGCAGTACTTC. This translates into CASSQVPHEQYF.